These 8 T cell receptor beta chains were all obtained from the same sample, sequenced in a study of shared clonotypes between healthy human individuals. The assay was immunoSEQ multiplex PCR, and TCRdb's table has in-frame clones only and misses some. This table holds about 2,500,000 clones, around nine tenths found once. Material for sequencing was naive CD4+ T cells sorted from blood. Noted subset: CD45RA+ positively selected. The receptors were sampled from a man aged 18-30 years in good health.

This rearrangement joins TRBV18 to TRBJ2-7, with 8 nucleotides matching TRBD1. CDR1 KGHSH and CDR2 LQKENI come from the germline V gene. V gave up 3 bases and J gave up 5 bases; unmatched junction bases: 9. This CDR3 comprises 15 residues. The CDR3 region is CASSPRQGNWDEQYF. The CDR3 nucleotides read TGTGCCAGCTCACCGAGACAGGGGAATTGGGACGAGCAGTACTTC.

This chain uses TRBV5-4 with TRBJ1-6; D is unclear. The length of the CDR3 is 15 residues. Germline values: CDR1 SGHNT, CDR2 YYREEE (reference sequence). Trimming cost V 3 bases and J 9 bases, with 16 bases left between them. The CDR3 is CASSSTGEGGSPLHF. The CDR3 nucleotides are TGTGCCAGCAGCTCGACGGGCGAAGGTGGTTCACCCCTCCACTTT.

This clone was detected once. The chain carries TRBV7-2 and TRBJ2-3; D unresolved. CDR1 is SGHTA and CDR2 is FQGNSA in the germline V gene. This CDR3 is 14 amino acids long. V shed 2 bases and J shed 1 base, with 7 bases lying between them. CDR3 sequence reads: CASSLLQGTDTQYF. The CDR3 DNA is TGTGCCAGCAGCTTACTTCAAGGCACAGATACGCAGTATTTT.

The chain couples TRBV13 to TRBJ2-7; TRBD2 aligns across 7 bases. Germline CDR1 reads PRHDT; CDR2 reads FYEKMQ (reference sequence). The CDR3 spans 15 residues. The J segment lost 0 bases and the V segment lost 7 bases, leaving 9 bases of the junction unmatched. CDR3 nucleotide sequence: TGTGCCAGCACCCTTAGCGGGTCTCCCTCCTACGAGCAGTACTTC. The encoded protein is CASTLSGSPSYEQYF.

V usage is TRBV6-1 and J usage is TRBJ2-1; 10 bases are a match to TRBD1. The CDR3 contains 18 residues. Germline V lookup: CDR1 MNHNS, CDR2 SASEGT. J was trimmed by 6 bases and V by 4 bases; bases with no gene match: 15. The CDR3 loop reads CASSGRRQGALGSNEQFF. CDR3 DNA sequence: TGTGCCAGCAGTGGCCGCAGACAGGGGGCCCTAGGCAGCAATGAGCAGTTCTTC.

The chain uses TRBV5-4 and TRBJ2-5, with D perhaps matching TRBD2 (6 bases). V shed 6 bases and J shed 0 bases, with 12 bases lying between them. The CDR3 has 14 amino acids. Germline V gene lookup returns CDR1 SGHNT and CDR2 YYREEE (reference sequence). The CDR3 DNA follows: TGTGCCAGCACCCGGAGGGAGAACCAAGAGACCCAGTACTTC. It codes for CASTRRENQETQYF. Combining the CDR3 with reference TRBV5-4 and TRBJ2-5 gives the whole variable domain ETGVTQSPTHLIKTRGQQVTLRCSSQSGHNTVSWYQQALGQGPQFIFQYYREEENGRGNFPPRFSGLQFPNYSSELNVNALELDDSALYLCASTRRENQETQYFGPGTRLLVL.

The chain has TRBV18 and TRBJ2-5, with D unresolved. This CDR3 is built from 12 residues. Trimming stripped 3 bases from V and 7 bases from J, with 9 bases between. The germline CDR1 and CDR2 sequences are KGHSH and LQKENI. The CDR3 DNA reads TGTGCCAGCTCACCGGACGTCACGACCCAGTACTTC. It yields the protein CASSPDVTTQYF.

V gene TRBV19 combines with J gene TRBJ1-5; a possible D gene is TRBD1 (5 bases). CDR3 length: 16 amino acids. The V gene lost 3 bases and the J gene lost 4 bases, with 16 bases spanning the gap. Germline loops: CDR1 LNHDA, CDR2 SQIVND (reference sequence). The CDR3: CASSIRGAGGNQPQHF. In nucleotides, the CDR3 is TGTGCCAGTAGTATTCGCGGGGCCGGGGGAAATCAGCCCCAGCATTTT.